This TCR beta chain was recovered during a study of read filtering for tumor transcriptome and immune sequencing. Study as a whole: By R-ISS, stages I, II and III held 8, 16 and 7 patients. Study findings and constraints: Single-read clonotypes: roughly 86% of IR-seq clonotypes (around 3.4% of reads), 74.6% of RNA-seq clonotypes (under 50% of reads). IR-seq and RNA-seq agreed better without single-read clonotypes.

The library was built from around 380 ng RNA with molecular barcoded adaptors for alpha/delta and beta/gamma chains. In TCRdb, the reads were re-called with MiXCR into one record per CDR3 protein. The sample shows 39,000 or so distinct CDR3 sequences, around 15% of them seen only once. Per the germline V gene, CDR1 is MNHEY and CDR2 is SVGEGT. This CDR3 is 11 amino acids long. The V end lost 3 bases, the J end lost 9 bases, and 6 bases lay between the germline ends. Turning to this clonotype: Its antigen is not identified.

Sequencing was performed on a population of CD138-negative cells sorted from bone marrow. The clonotype comes from a donor aged 40 or older with multiple myeloma. This chain joins TRBV6-2 or TRBV6-3 and TRBJ2-1, with no clear D. Written as DNA, the CDR3 is TGTGCCAGCAGTTATCGTGGTGAGCAGTTCTTC. It codes for CASSYRGEQFF.